This TCR beta chain was identified in a study of cytomegalovirus exposure and HLA in healthy donors. Study-level background: One earlier analysis, a look at approximately 180 million T cells, found some 120 million unique TCR beta sequences. Within an early data release were tens of millions of unique TCRs drawn from HLA-typed donors.

This clone was detected once. Its antigen is not identified. With 60 Vbeta and 13 Jbeta primers, the PCR was carried out. Using immunoSEQ multiplex PCR, the repertoire was profiled, and TCRdb retains in-frame clones only, with some absent. This table holds 110,000 to 150,000 clones, 75% to 80% found once. Study results and caveats: There were reportedly fewer N-insertions in an Asian-associated ancestry cluster than the approximately 670-donor mean, in a later analysis. Presence/absence analyses assumed roughly uniform sequencing depth across donors, which may not hold.

Losses at the gene ends were 3 bases for V and 1 base for J; bases not matched to a gene: 2. This CDR3 comprises 14 residues. The germline V gene has CDR1 SGHDT and CDR2 YYEEEE. The sequencing input was PBMCs. The J gene is TRBJ2-3, the V gene TRBV5-6, with 7 bases aligning to TRBD1. This receptor was obtained from a male donor in good health and CMV-seronegative. The CDR3 reads CASSSTGGTDTQYF. The CDR3 DNA reads TGTGCCAGCAGCTCCACAGGGGGCACAGATACGCAGTATTTT.